The 18 T cell receptor beta chains reported below all come from one sample, sequenced in a study of cytomegalovirus exposure and HLA in healthy donors. Amplification used 60 Vbeta primers and 13 Jbeta primers. Sequenced by immunoSEQ multiplex PCR; TCRdb stores in-frame clones only, minus some. This sample's clone table lists approximately 120,000 clones. The sequenced sample consisted of PBMCs. The receptor set was obtained from a man aged 18 to 35 in good health and CMV-seronegative.

This sequence joins TRBV11-2 and TRBJ1-2; D not certain. Trimming removed 1 base at V and 8 bases at J, with 11 bases between. The germline CDR1 and CDR2 sequences are SGHAT and FQNNGV. The CDR3 covers 13 residues. In nucleotides, the CDR3 is TGTGCCAGCAGCTTAGGGGCATCCTGGGGCTACACCTTC. Translated: CASSLGASWGYTF.

The chain uses TRBV28 and TRBJ2-7; D remains ambiguous. This CDR3 is 13 amino acids long. V lost 5 bases and J lost 0, with 8 bases in between. CDR1 is MDHEN and CDR2 is SYDVKM in the germline V gene. The CDR3 coding sequence is TGTGCCAGCAGTCGTACACGCTCCTACGAGCAGTACTTC. Amino acid sequence: CASSRTRSYEQYF.

The chain links TRBV12-5 to TRBJ2-2, with unresolved D. The V end was cut by 1 base, the J end by 4 bases, with 4 bases between. The V gene's germline CDR1 is LGHNT and CDR2 FRNRAP. The CDR3 consists of 13 residues. Here the CDR3 DNA reads TGTGCTAGTGGTTTGGGTCTCACCGGGGAGCTGTTTTTT. Its translation is CASGLGLTGELFF. Full variable domain (missing parts from reference TRBV12-5 and TRBJ2-2): DARVTQTPRHKVTEMGQEVTMRCQPILGHNTVFWYRQTMMQGLELLAYFRNRAPLDDSGMPKDRFSAEMPDATLATLKIQPSEPRDSAVYFCASGLGLTGELFFGEGSRLTVL.

This chain joins TRBV5-1 and TRBJ1-6, with unresolved D. CDR1 SGHRS and CDR2 YFSETQ come from the germline V gene. V lost 0 bases and J 7 bases, leaving 8 bases between the germline ends. The CDR3 is 14 residues long. In DNA form, the CDR3 reads TGCGCCAGCAGCTTGGGCCAGCGGAATTCACCCCTCCACTTT. This translates into CASSLGQRNSPLHF.

The V and J genes are TRBV7-3 and TRBJ1-1, with a weak D call TRBD1 (6 bases). The V end lost 3 bases, the J end lost 7 bases, and 15 bases lay between the germline ends. This CDR3 has 14 residues. The V gene's germline CDR1 is SGHTA and CDR2 FQGTGA. As DNA, the CDR3 is TGTGCCAGCAGCTTCACGGGGGGGGCGGATGAAGCTTTCTTT. Protein product: CASSFTGGADEAFF.

The chain has TRBV12-5 and TRBJ2-2; 8 bases match TRBD1. Germline CDR1 is LGHNT and CDR2 is FRNRAP. The CDR3 is 15 amino acids. V lost 6 bases and J lost 3; bases outside the gene matches: 6. CDR3 amino acids: CASGGTGADTGELFF. Written as DNA, the CDR3 is TGTGCTAGTGGGGGGACAGGCGCGGACACCGGGGAGCTGTTTTTT.

The rearrangement joins TRBV7-9 to TRBJ1-3; no clear D. The CDR3 runs 16 residues. Germline V gene lookup returns CDR1 SEHNR and CDR2 FQNEAQ (reference sequence). The V and J ends lost 2 bases and 4 bases respectively, with 15 bases between them. CDR3 bases: TGTGCCAGCAGCTTATCCCGTGTCGCGGGGGGAAACACCATATATTTT. This sequence encodes CASSLSRVAGGNTIYF.

V usage is TRBV7-8 and J usage is TRBJ2-2; no clear D. The germline V gene has CDR1 SGHVS and CDR2 FQNEAQ. The CDR3 consists of 11 residues. V lost 5 bases and J lost 7, with 5 bases in between. In DNA, the CDR3 is TGTGCCAGCAGCCCAAACGGGGAGCTGTTTTTT. It encodes CASSPNGELFF.

The J gene is TRBJ2-7, the V gene TRBV29-1; 10 bases agree with TRBD1. The CDR3 is 15 residues long. Germline values: CDR1 SQVTM, CDR2 ANQGSEA. V lost 0 bases, J lost 2 bases, and 4 bases stayed unmatched. The CDR3 coding sequence is TGCAGCGTTGAAGAGACAGGGGGCCTACCCTACGAGCAGTACTTC. This encodes CSVEETGGLPYEQYF.

The chain combines TRBV6-5 with TRBJ1-6, with 11 bases lining up with TRBD1. The J segment lost 9 bases and the V segment lost 2 bases, leaving 6 bases of the junction unmatched. The germline V gene has CDR1 MNHEY and CDR2 SVGAGI. There are 16 residues in the CDR3. The CDR3 here is CASSYLGGTGGSPLHF. The DNA of the CDR3 is TGTGCCAGCAGTTACCTGGGAGGGACAGGGGGTTCACCCCTCCACTTT.

Notes on this clone: The same CDR3 can be traced to other DNA sequences in this sample. V usage is TRBV10-3 and J usage is TRBJ1-1, with 10 bases matching TRBD1. The J segment lost 3 bases and the V segment lost 4 bases, leaving 5 bases of the junction unmatched. The CDR3 consists of 15 residues. Germline V gene lookup returns CDR1 ENHRY and CDR2 SYGVKD. The CDR3 DNA is TGTGCCATCAGTGGGAGGGACAGGGGAGACACTGAAGCTTTCTTT. It yields the protein CAISGRDRGDTEAFF.

This chain connects TRBV5-1 to TRBJ2-1; 10 positions match TRBD2. V was pared by 0 bases and J by 6 bases, with 6 bases of the junction left unmatched. There are 16 residues in the CDR3. Per germline, CDR1 SGHRS and CDR2 YFSETQ. CDR3 residues: CASSLGLLAGANEQFF. CDR3 in DNA: TGCGCCAGCAGCTTGGGGTTGCTAGCGGGAGCCAATGAGCAGTTCTTC.

J is TRBJ1-2 and V is TRBV6-6; D remains unclear. Trimming stripped 5 bases from V and 8 bases from J, with 9 bases between. Germline V gene sequence: CDR1 MNHNY, CDR2 SVGAGI (reference sequence). This CDR3 is built from 11 residues. The CDR3 DNA follows: TGTGCCAGCAGTGAGACTTACGGCTACACCTTC. Translation gives CASSETYGYTF.

This chain connects TRBV9 to TRBJ2-7; D may be TRBD2 (5 bases). The CDR3 consists of 14 residues. In germline, CDR1 is SGDLS, CDR2 YYNGEE. With 3 bases removed from V and 3 bases from J, the gap between germline ends came to 13 bases. The CDR3, as DNA: TGTGCCAGCAGCGCAGCAACCGGGATCTACGAGCAGTACTTC. Amino acid sequence: CASSAATGIYEQYF.

The chain joins TRBV30 to TRBJ2-5; weak D call: TRBD2 (6 bases). This CDR3 has 11 residues. With 5 bases removed from V and 5 bases from J, the gap between germline ends came to 9 bases. Per the germline V gene, CDR1 is GTSNPN and CDR2 is SVGIG (reference sequence). Here the CDR3 DNA reads TGTGCCTGGGGGGGGTACGAGACCCAGTACTTC. Protein product: CAWGGYETQYF.

The V call is TRBV7-3, the J call TRBJ1-6; D is ambiguous. In germline, CDR1 is SGHTA, CDR2 FQGTGA. The CDR3 length is 14 residues. Trimming left V 2 bases short and J 4 bases short, with 6 bases between. For the CDR3, the DNA is TGTGCCAGCAGCTTACGGAGTTATAATTCACCCCTCCACTTT. Residues: CASSLRSYNSPLHF.

The V call is TRBV11-3, the J call TRBJ2-3, with D tentatively TRBD2 (5 bases). V shed 4 bases and J shed 0 bases, with 11 bases lying between them. CDR3 length: 15 residues. Germline assignment: CDR1 SGHNT and CDR2 YENEEA. CDR3 nucleotide sequence: TGTGCCAGCAGCTCGGACTCGTCTAGCACAGATACGCAGTATTTT. Its protein is CASSSDSSSTDTQYF.

The chain carries TRBV10-1 and TRBJ2-7; D might be TRBD1 (6 bases). Germline CDR1 and CDR2: WNHNN and SYGVQD (reference sequence). The ends were cut back, 6 bases at V and 0 bases at J, with 9 bases in the middle. The CDR3 is made up of 13 amino acids. The CDR3 DNA reads as TGCGCCAGCAGCGACAGGAGCTCCTACGAGCAGTACTTC. The encoded protein is CASSDRSSYEQYF.